This T cell receptor beta chain derives from a study of blood T cell repertoires in COVID-19. Overall study context: T cells, B-cell-depleted T cells, or PBMCs supplied cDNA or gDNA.

Repertoires were generated with immunoSEQ multiplex PCR, while TCRdb's copy carries only in-frame clones and drops some. The data show about 180,000 clones, 82% seen once. Germline loops: CDR1 SGHDT, CDR2 YYEEEE. Trimming at V came to 5 bases and at J to 1 base, leaving 4 bases not matched to a gene. The CDR3 has 15 amino acids. Sequencing was done on a sample of PBMCs or T cells enriched from blood (not recorded which). The chain has TRBV5-6 and TRBJ2-7; 12 nucleotides align to TRBD2. The sequence was collected from a man in his 60s who had recovered from COVID-19. CDR3 protein: CASSGLAGLSYEQYF. CDR3 nucleotide sequence: TGTGCCAGCAGTGGACTAGCGGGATTGTCCTACGAGCAGTACTTC.